The source of this T cell receptor beta chain is a study of shared clonotypes between healthy human individuals. The overall study: The study used three CD4 naive, three CD4 memory, two CD8 naive and one CD8 memory plate per donor.

Per sorted-subset replicate PCR, input was approximately 180 ng DNA, representing roughly 28,000 T cell genomes. Profiling relied on immunoSEQ multiplex PCR, and the TCRdb table lists in-frame clones only, not all of them. This repertoire shows more than 1,200,000 clones, about 98.5% found once; its top ten account for approximately 0.4%. The ends were cut back, 1 base at V and 0 bases at J, with 9 bases in the middle. The germline V gene has CDR1 MDHEN and CDR2 SYDVKM. The CDR3 has 15 amino acids. The source material was naive CD4+ T cells sorted from blood. Subset denoted: CD45RA+ positively selected. The TCR was taken from a man aged 30 to 45 in good health. This chain connects TRBV28 to TRBJ1-1; D uncertain. The CDR3 sequence: CASSLYQLMNTEAFF. Written as DNA, the CDR3 is TGTGCCAGCAGTTTATACCAGCTCATGAACACTGAAGCTTTCTTT.